This T cell receptor (beta chain) came from a study of CD8+ T cells in alopecia areata. This clone was picked up one time. In each case, RNA was isolated and then reverse transcribed into cDNA as the sequencing template. Here immunoSEQ multiplex PCR was the method, and the copy in TCRdb shows in-frame clones only, minus some. This sample has hundreds of thousands of clones; more than 45% occur once, and the top ten carry around 0.44%. CDR1 and CDR2 (germline): MDHEN, SYDVKM. The ends lost 3 bases at V and 2 bases at J; junction bases unmatched: 3. The length of the CDR3 is 15 residues. The chain links TRBV28 to TRBJ2-1; TRBD1 matches at 8 bases. The sample here was CD4+ T cells sorted from blood, taken at week 0. The sequence came from a human donor with alopecia areata. CDR3 protein: CASSLTGAAYNEQFF. The CDR3 DNA sequence: TGTGCCAGCAGTTTGACAGGGGCGGCCTACAATGAGCAGTTCTTC.